The 23 T cell receptor beta chains presented below share a single source sample, sequenced in a study of human T cells and chemical hapten exposure. Time point: patch test 1, 2 weeks after DPC sensitization. This sample's treatment: therapeutic diphenylcyclopropenone sensitization with weekly scalp DPC. From the RACE reads, TCRdb called clonotypes with MiXCR, one entry per CDR3 protein. The sample lists about 360,000 distinct CDR3 sequences, 4.8% occurring once. The starting material was whole blood, obtained in connection with sensitization to the hapten diphenylcyclopropenone (DPC). These receptors came from a woman in her forties or fifties with alopecia areata. Some clones in this sample may be carry-over from other donors' samples.

Ten or more counts support this clonotype. The chain employs TRBV2 and TRBJ1-1; TRBD1 aligns across 7 bases. V shed 8 bases and J 4 bases; nucleotides not matched to a gene: 7. Per the germline V gene, CDR1 is SNHLY and CDR2 is FYNNEI. The CDR3 is 13 residues long. The CDR3 loop is CASHRGRSTEAFF. The CDR3 DNA reads TGTGCCAGCCACAGGGGACGGAGCACTGAAGCTTTCTTT.

This clonotype was found a few times. This chain connects TRBV3-1 to TRBJ2-5, with D perhaps TRBD2 (6 bases). The V gene's germline CDR1 is LGHDT and CDR2 YNNKEL (reference sequence). Trimming left V 1 base short and J 1 base short, with 10 bases between. The CDR3 has 15 amino acids. The CDR3 coding sequence is TGTGCCAGCAGCCAAGTAAAACTAGCCCAAGAGACCCAGTACTTC. Translated: CASSQVKLAQETQYF.

In this sample, this clonotype turned up many times. This chain links TRBV4-3 with TRBJ2-2; weak D call: TRBD1 (5 bases). The V gene's germline CDR1 is LGHNA and CDR2 YSLEER. The CDR3 covers 15 residues. V lost 4 bases to trimming and J lost 4 bases, with 13 bases between them. The chain's CDR3 is CASSLLGTGTGELFF. The DNA of the CDR3 is TGCGCCAGCAGCCTCTTGGGCACAGGCACCGGGGAGCTGTTTTTT.

Many counts were recorded for this clonotype. The V gene is TRBV7-2, the J gene TRBJ1-4; perhaps TRBD1 as D (5 bases). This CDR3 comprises 15 residues. Germline lookup yields CDR1 SGHTA and CDR2 FQGNSA. V was trimmed by 0 bases and J by 5 bases, leaving 10 bases between them. The CDR3 DNA follows: TGTGCCAGCAGCTTAGCGGGGGGTTCAAATGAAAAACTGTTTTTT. Protein product: CASSLAGGSNEKLFF.

There are a few counts of this clonotype. The chain is built from TRBV20-1 and TRBJ2-3; 8 bases map to TRBD2. This CDR3 comprises 15 residues. Germline CDR1 reads DFQATT; CDR2 reads SNEGSKA (reference sequence). The V segment lost 2 bases and the J segment 2 bases; nucleotides outside the gene matches: 6. The chain's CDR3 is CSARSVAGYTDTQYF. For the CDR3, the DNA is TGCAGTGCTAGATCAGTAGCGGGGTACACAGATACGCAGTATTTT.

This clonotype was seen repeatedly, ten times or more. V and J are TRBV5-1 and TRBJ2-5; 14 nucleotides align to TRBD2. Germline V gives CDR1 SGHRS, CDR2 YFSETQ. This CDR3 is built from 16 residues. Trimming at V came to 3 bases and at J to 5 bases, leaving 6 bases not matched to a gene. Written as DNA, the CDR3 is TGCGCCAGCAGCTCTGGACTAGCGGGAGGTTTGGAGACCCAGTACTTC. Its protein product is CASSSGLAGGLETQYF.

This clonotype has ten or more counts. The CDR3 DNA reads TGCAGTGCTAGAGGGGCTAGCGACCACTCCTACAATGAGCAGTTCTTC. Translation gives CSARGASDHSYNEQFF. J is TRBJ2-1 and V is TRBV20-1; D is possibly TRBD2 (6 bases). The CDR3 runs to 16 residues. Germline CDR1 reads DFQATT; CDR2 reads SNEGSKA (reference sequence). V lost 1 base and J 0 bases, leaving 13 bases between the germline ends.

This clonotype was detected many times. The chain employs TRBV11-2 and TRBJ2-7; possibly TRBD1 or TRBD2 for D (5 bases each). This CDR3 is 15 amino acids long. From germline, CDR1 is SGHAT and CDR2 FQNNGV. Trimming took off 1 base at V and 1 base at J, with 11 bases between the two ends. CDR3 in DNA: TGTGCCAGCAGCTTAGGTGGGACGGCTTCCTACGAGCAGTACTTC. Translated: CASSLGGTASYEQYF. The variable domain in full, with the rest retrieved from reference TRBV11-2 and TRBJ2-7, is EAGVAQSPRYKIIEKRQSVAFWCNPISGHATLYWYQQILGQGPKLLIQFQNNGVVDDSQLPKDRFSAERLKGVDSTLKIQPAKLEDSAVYLCASSLGGTASYEQYFGPGTRLTVT.

Written as DNA, the CDR3 is TGTGCCAGCAGCCCCGCAGGGGGCGCGGAGACCCAGTACTTC. It translates to CASSPAGGAETQYF. V gene TRBV7-9 combines with J gene TRBJ2-5; 8 bases fit TRBD1. Losses at the gene ends were 5 bases for V and 5 bases for J; bases not matched to a gene: 7. CDR1 SEHNR and CDR2 FQNEAQ come from the germline V gene (reference sequence). This CDR3 comprises 14 residues.

The rearrangement joins TRBV20-1 to TRBJ2-1; 8 nucleotides match TRBD2. CDR1 and CDR2 from the germline V gene are DFQATT and SNEGSKA (reference sequence). The CDR3 contains 14 residues. The V gene end was trimmed by 1 base and the J gene end by 4 bases; junction bases not matched to a gene: 3. CDR3 nucleotides: TGCAGTGCTAGAGCTCTAGCGGGTTACAATGAGCAGTTCTTC. Amino acids: CSARALAGYNEQFF.

This clonotype was observed at least ten times. The V and J genes are TRBV28 and TRBJ2-3; 9 nucleotides agree with TRBD2. From germline, CDR1 is MDHEN and CDR2 SYDVKM. This CDR3 contains 14 residues. The J segment lost 10 bases and the V segment lost 7 bases, leaving 12 bases of the junction unmatched. The CDR3 sequence is CASTLSGRGSAQYF. The CDR3 DNA reads TGTGCCAGCACCCTTAGCGGGAGAGGGTCCGCGCAGTATTTT.

This clonotype has only a few counts. The V call is TRBV29-1, the J call TRBJ2-3, with D possibly TRBD2 on 5 matching bases. Trimming shortened V by 6 bases and J by 0 bases, and 25 bases separated the two germline ends. The CDR3 runs 18 residues. The V gene's germline CDR1 is SQVTM and CDR2 ANQGSEA. The CDR3: CSVFFVPGTITSTDTQYF. In nucleotides, the CDR3 is TGCAGCGTGTTCTTTGTTCCGGGAACGATAACTAGCACAGATACGCAGTATTTT.

The chain links TRBV7-2 to TRBJ1-2, with TRBD1 as a possible D gene (5 bases). V lost 1 base and J lost 4, with 7 bases in between. The CDR3 runs to 13 residues. Germline-derived CDR1 and CDR2 are SGHTA and FQGNSA. The CDR3: CASSLEQVYGYTF. CDR3 nucleotides: TGTGCCAGCAGCTTAGAACAGGTCTATGGCTACACCTTC.

The rearrangement uses TRBV7-2 and TRBJ1-2, with 8 bases identical to TRBD1. The CDR3 has 13 residues. The trim removed 4 bases at V and 7 bases at J, leaving 5 bases unmatched. In germline, CDR1 is SGHTA, CDR2 FQGNSA. Here the CDR3 reads CASSSTGEGGYTF. The CDR3 nucleotides are TGTGCCAGCAGCTCGACAGGGGAAGGTGGCTACACCTTC. Full variable domain (remainder filled in from reference TRBV7-2 and TRBJ1-2): GAGVSQSPSNKVTEKGKDVELRCDPISGHTALYWYRQSLGQGLEFLIYFQGNSAPDKSGLPSDRFSAERTGGSVSTLTIQRTQQEDSAVYLCASSSTGEGGYTFGSGTRLTVV.

This clonotype was seen repeatedly, ten times or more. V usage is TRBV5-1 and J usage is TRBJ1-5, with 7 bases matching TRBD1. V was clipped by 4 bases and J by 5 bases; unmatched bases: 9. The CDR3 covers 15 residues. Germline V lookup: CDR1 SGHRS, CDR2 YFSETQ. The CDR3 here is CASSVGTELHQPQHF. The DNA of the CDR3 is TGCGCCAGCAGCGTAGGGACAGAACTCCATCAGCCCCAGCATTTT.

The chain couples TRBV6-2 or TRBV6-3 to TRBJ1-1, with D possibly matching TRBD1 (5 bases). Germline V gene data show CDR1 as MNHEY and CDR2 as SVGEGT. The V gene lost 6 bases and the J gene lost 3 bases, with 14 bases spanning the gap. CDR3 length: 14 residues. The CDR3 region has the DNA TGTGCCAGCAGCCGTAGAGGGGACTACACTGAAGCTTTCTTT. Translating it yields CASSRRGDYTEAFF.

This clonotype appeared many times. This chain connects TRBV12-3 or TRBV12-4 to TRBJ1-5; D unresolved. The CDR3 length is 13 residues. Between the trimmed V and J ends, which lost 3 bases and 6 bases, there was a span of 9 bases. CDR3 region: CASSLREVQPQHF. In DNA form, the CDR3 reads TGTGCCAGCAGTTTGAGGGAGGTTCAGCCCCAGCATTTT.

The chain couples TRBV20-1 to TRBJ2-7; 7 bases are a match to TRBD2. From germline, CDR1 is DFQATT and CDR2 SNEGSKA (reference sequence). V was pared by 1 base and J by 3 bases, with 6 bases of the junction left unmatched. The CDR3 is 14 amino acids. CDR3 protein: CSARGLAEHYEQYF. CDR3 coding DNA: TGCAGTGCTAGAGGGCTAGCGGAGCACTACGAGCAGTACTTC.

This clonotype was observed many times. The CDR3 reads CASIEVWDQPQHF. In DNA, the CDR3 is TGTGCCAGCATAGAGGTGTGGGACCAGCCCCAGCATTTT. The J gene is TRBJ1-5, the V gene TRBV28, with a possible D match to TRBD1 (5 bases). CDR1 is MDHEN, CDR2 SYDVKM, per germline. The CDR3 spans 13 residues. Trimming pared 7 bases from V and 7 bases from J, leaving 14 bases between.

This clonotype was detected many times. The gene calls are TRBV7-2 and TRBJ2-3; D remains ambiguous. V was shortened by 5 bases and J by 6 bases, with 6 bases between the two germline ends. CDR3 length: 11 residues. Germline V gene sequence: CDR1 SGHTA, CDR2 FQGNSA. The CDR3 region has the DNA TGTGCCAGCAGCGTCTCCGATACGCAGTATTTT. Protein product: CASSVSDTQYF.

The table lists this clonotype with a few counts. The CDR3 DNA reads TGTGCCAGCAGCCTACTAGCGTCGGCCTACGAGCAGTACTTC. Translated, it gives CASSLLASAYEQYF. This sequence joins TRBV7-9 and TRBJ2-7; 7 nucleotides line up with TRBD2. Per germline, CDR1 SEHNR and CDR2 FQNEAQ (reference sequence). After removal of 5 bases from V and 2 bases from J, the junction contained 6 bases not matched to a gene. CDR3 size: 14 residues.

Ten or more counts support this clonotype. The DNA for the CDR3 is TGTGCCAGCAGTCTGGGACATGAGGAATCACCCCTCCACTTT. Its protein product is CASSLGHEESPLHF. The gene calls are TRBV6-1 and TRBJ1-6; D possibly corresponds to TRBD1 (6 bases). The CDR3 runs to 14 residues. V shed 5 bases and J shed 10 bases, with 15 bases lying between them. Germline V gene data show CDR1 as MNHNS and CDR2 as SASEGT.

This clonotype has a count of ten or more. V usage is TRBV9 and J usage is TRBJ2-5; the D gene is possibly TRBD1 (6 bases). V shed 0 bases and J shed 2 bases, with 8 bases lying between them. The CDR3 sequence is 14 residues long. The germline V gene encodes CDR1 SGDLS and CDR2 YYNGEE. The CDR3 region is CASSVGTVQETQYF. The CDR3 DNA reads TGTGCCAGCAGCGTAGGGACAGTGCAAGAGACCCAGTACTTC.